The source of this T cell receptor beta chain is a study of liver allograft versus peripheral blood T cells. For the study at large: Comparative analysis was performed on T cell receptor repertoires from transplanted livers and from recipients' peripheral blood.

TCRdb ran MiXCR on the reads and lists one entry per CDR3 protein. The table records 8,000 or so distinct CDR3 sequences, less than 20% of them present only once. J was trimmed by 3 bases and V by 2 bases; bases with no gene match: 7. The CDR3 runs to 16 residues. Germline CDR1 reads SQVTM; CDR2 reads ANQGSEA. This clonotype is medium-sized within its sample. The receptor's source is a human patient who had a liver transplant. Some T cells may arise from the graft donor. This sequence joins TRBV29-1 and TRBJ2-5; TRBD2 matches at 12 bases. The CDR3 DNA follows: TGCAGCGTTGAACTCTGGACTAGCGGGGTCAAAGAGACCCAGTACTTC. It specifies CSVELWTSGVKETQYF.